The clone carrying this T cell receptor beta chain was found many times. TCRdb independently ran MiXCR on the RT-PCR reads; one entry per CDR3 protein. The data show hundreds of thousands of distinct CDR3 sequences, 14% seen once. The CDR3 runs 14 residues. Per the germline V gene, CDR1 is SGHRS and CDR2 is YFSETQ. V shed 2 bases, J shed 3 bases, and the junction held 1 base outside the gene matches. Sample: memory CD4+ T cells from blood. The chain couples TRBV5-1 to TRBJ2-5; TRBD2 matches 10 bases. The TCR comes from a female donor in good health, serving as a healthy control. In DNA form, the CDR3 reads TGCGCCAGCAGCTTCGGGACTAGCGAAGAGACCCAGTACTTC. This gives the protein CASSFGTSEETQYF.